A single sample is the source of the 19 T cell receptor beta chains below, sequenced in a study of identical twins. TCRdb processed the 5' RACE reads anew with MiXCR; each CDR3 protein has one entry. The profile shows 240,000 or so distinct CDR3 sequences, roughly 7% of them singletons. These data were likewise used in another study, on yellow fever vaccine responses in identical twins.

The sample was memory (CD45RO+) T cells sorted from blood. The origin of the receptors is a woman aged 18-35 years in good health.

This clonotype has more than one count but fewer than ten. V is TRBV5-1 and J is TRBJ2-3; 7 nucleotides match TRBD1. Germline V gene lookup returns CDR1 SGHRS and CDR2 YFSETQ. The V segment lost 6 bases and the J segment 2 bases; nucleotides outside the gene matches: 6. The CDR3 sequence is 14 residues long. CDR3 sequence: CASTLGGPTDTQYF. Here the CDR3 DNA reads TGCGCCAGCACCCTAGGGGGCCCCACAGATACGCAGTATTTT.

This clonotype was seen at least ten times. The V and J genes are TRBV7-2 and TRBJ2-1, with 10 bases matching TRBD2. Germline V lookup: CDR1 SGHTA, CDR2 FQGNSA. The ends lost 1 base at V and 5 bases at J; junction bases unmatched: 5. The CDR3 extends over 16 amino acids. CDR3 sequence reads: CASSLGWTSGNNEQFF. CDR3 sequence (DNA): TGTGCCAGCAGCTTAGGGTGGACTAGCGGCAACAATGAGCAGTTCTTC.

The V and J genes are TRBV12-3 or TRBV12-4 and TRBJ2-1, with 10 bases fitting TRBD2. J lost 10 bases, V lost 2 bases, and 8 bases had no gene match. This CDR3 has 15 residues. This CDR3 is CASSLMASGGREQFF. In DNA form, the CDR3 reads TGTGCCAGCAGTTTAATGGCTAGCGGGGGTCGGGAGCAGTTCTTC.

Many counts were recorded for this clonotype. The chain combines TRBV29-1 with TRBJ2-2; no definite D call. The V end was cut by 5 bases, the J end by 3 bases, with 10 bases between. Germline CDR1 SQVTM, CDR2 ANQGSEA. This CDR3 region has 13 residues. The CDR3 spells CSVLNRDTGELFF. For the CDR3, the DNA is TGCAGCGTTCTCAATAGGGACACCGGGGAGCTGTTTTTT.

This clonotype was seen repeatedly, ten times or more. The chain joins TRBV5-1 to TRBJ1-1; 10 nucleotides align to TRBD1. Per germline, CDR1 SGHRS and CDR2 YFSETQ. Losses at the gene ends were 3 bases for V and 11 bases for J; bases not matched to a gene: 7. The CDR3 has 13 amino acids. This CDR3 reads CASSSGGTGEAFF. The CDR3 nucleotides read TGCGCCAGCAGCTCGGGGGGGACAGGGGAGGCTTTCTTT.

This clonotype was detected only a few times. This chain uses TRBV6-4 with TRBJ2-3, with 11 positions matching TRBD1. Germline-derived CDR1 and CDR2 are MRHNA and SNTAGT. J lost 3 bases, V lost 1 base, and 6 bases had no gene match. CDR3 length: 17 residues. Here the CDR3 reads CASSDYAGQGGTDTQYF. CDR3 nucleotides: TGTGCCAGCAGTGACTACGCGGGACAGGGGGGGACAGATACGCAGTATTTT.

This clonotype was observed at least ten times. The genes are TRBV4-1 and TRBJ1-5; no definite D call. Trimming stripped 3 bases from V and 2 bases from J, with 11 bases between. Germline V gene data show CDR1 as MGHRA and CDR2 as YSYEKL. There are 15 residues in the CDR3. The CDR3 bases are TGCGCCAGCAGCCAGGGCGTATGGGGCAATCAGCCCCAGCATTTT. It translates to CASSQGVWGNQPQHF.

V and J are TRBV11-3 and TRBJ2-3, with D uncertain. CDR1 and CDR2 (germline): SGHNT, YENEEA. The CDR3 totals 15 residues. V was pared by 5 bases and J by 2 bases, with 14 bases between. CDR3 region: CASSPRLDFTDTQYF. DNA for the CDR3: TGTGCCAGCAGCCCACGACTTGATTTCACAGATACGCAGTATTTT.

The rearrangement links TRBV3-1 to TRBJ2-2; D is unresolved. Germline CDR1 and CDR2: LGHDT and YNNKEL (reference sequence). Between the trimmed V and J ends, which lost 4 bases and 4 bases, there was a span of 7 bases. The CDR3 is 13 amino acids. Written as DNA, the CDR3 is TGTGCCAGCAGCCCATCACCCACCGGGGAGCTGTTTTTT. It specifies CASSPSPTGELFF.

This clonotype was observed at least ten times. The genes are TRBV5-1 and TRBJ2-1; tentative D call: TRBD1 (6 bases). V was shortened by 7 bases and J by 4 bases, with 12 bases between the two germline ends. CDR1 SGHRS and CDR2 YFSETQ come from the germline V gene. The CDR3 has 13 amino acids. The CDR3 is CASQGSGYNEQFF. The CDR3 nucleotides read TGCGCCAGCCAGGGGTCGGGGTACAATGAGCAGTTCTTC.

This clonotype was recorded many times. J is TRBJ1-4 and V is TRBV4-2; 8 bases are a match to TRBD1. The germline V gene has CDR1 LGHNA and CDR2 YNFKEQ. Trimming at V came to 3 bases and at J to 6 bases, leaving 9 bases not matched to a gene. This CDR3 comprises 16 residues. CDR3 DNA sequence: TGTGCCAGCAGCCACACCCTCGGACAGGGAGATGAAAAACTGTTTTTT. Translating it yields CASSHTLGQGDEKLFF.

The chain employs TRBV28 and TRBJ1-2; D might be TRBD1 (5 bases). The germline CDR1 and CDR2 sequences are MDHEN and SYDVKM. The CDR3 loop spans 11 amino acids. The V and J ends lost 8 bases and 5 bases respectively, with 9 bases between them. CDR3 protein: CASGGTYGYTF. The CDR3 DNA reads as TGTGCCAGCGGAGGGACTTATGGCTACACCTTC.

This clonotype was seen more than once but under ten times. The chain recombines TRBV7-6 with TRBJ2-5; D unclear. The CDR3 spans 15 residues. Trimming took off 0 bases at V and 5 bases at J, with 13 bases between the two ends. Germline-derived CDR1 and CDR2 are SGHVS and FNYEAQ. The CDR3 reads CASSLAAGPTETQYF. Written as DNA, the CDR3 is TGTGCCAGCAGCTTAGCAGCCGGACCAACGGAGACCCAGTACTTC.

The sample holds a few counts of this clonotype. The chain is built from TRBV21-1 and TRBJ2-7; the table's D call TRBD1 went unverified against the DNA. TRBV21-1 is annotated as a pseudogene. The CDR3 is made up of 16 amino acids. This chain's CDR3 is CASSTWGVSGFYEQYF. As DNA, the CDR3 is TGTGCCAGCAGCACATGGGGGGTCTCGGGGTTCTACGAGCAGTACTTC.

The rearrangement uses TRBV6-1 and TRBJ2-1; 7 bases are a match to TRBD1. CDR3 length: 14 amino acids. Looked up from germline, CDR1 is MNHNS and CDR2 is SASEGT. Trimming cost V 7 bases and J 6 bases; bases outside gene matches: 9. The CDR3 loop reads CASKGTVSGNEQFF. CDR3 in DNA: TGTGCCAGCAAGGGGACAGTGTCCGGCAATGAGCAGTTCTTC.

This chain connects TRBV4-1 to TRBJ2-7; D might be TRBD1 (7 bases). V was clipped by 1 base and J by 2 bases, with 12 bases between them. Germline lookup yields CDR1 MGHRA and CDR2 YSYEKL. The CDR3 is 15 residues long. The CDR3 DNA reads as TGCGCCAGCAGCCAAGGACAGGGAGGCGCCTACGAGCAGTACGTC. It translates to CASSQGQGGAYEQYV.

A few counts support this clonotype. The chain carries TRBV29-1 and TRBJ2-3, with 14 bases fitting TRBD2. The CDR3 loop spans 14 amino acids. The V segment lost 4 bases and the J segment 5 bases; nucleotides outside the gene matches: 2. CDR1 is SQVTM, CDR2 ANQGSEA, per germline. The chain's CDR3 is CSVVGLAGGDTQYF. The CDR3 nucleotides are TGCAGCGTTGTAGGACTAGCGGGAGGAGATACGCAGTATTTT.

This chain links TRBV28 with TRBJ2-1, with D perhaps TRBD2 (6 bases). Germline V gene lookup returns CDR1 MDHEN and CDR2 SYDVKM. The CDR3 is 14 amino acids. With 1 base removed from V and 8 bases from J, the gap between germline ends came to 12 bases. DNA for the CDR3: TGTGCCAGCAGTTTATTGGGGGAGGCAGATGAGCAGTTCTTC. Residues: CASSLLGEADEQFF.

DNA for the CDR3: TGCAGTGCTAGAGTTGGGTCGGCGAACACTGAAGCTTTCTTT. Its protein is CSARVGSANTEAFF. The gene calls are TRBV20-1 and TRBJ1-1; D is ambiguous. Germline V gives CDR1 DFQATT, CDR2 SNEGSKA (reference sequence). V was trimmed by 1 base and J by 1 base, leaving 10 bases between them. This CDR3 contains 14 residues.